This T cell receptor beta chain comes out of a study of T cell responses to AZD1222 COVID-19 vaccine. Study conclusions and caveats: Spike-specific TCR breadth rose after two AZD1222 doses, and depth rose as well. At 160-218 and 743-854, vaccine-associated CD4 TCRs were dominant, and they spanned spike.

The CDR3 totals 14 residues. V lost 6 bases and J lost 0; bases outside the gene matches: 2. Looked up from germline, CDR1 is MNHEY and CDR2 is SVGAGI. Worth noting for this clone: Its target is unknown.

TCRdb's copy holds only in-frame clones and misses some; the assay was immunoSEQ multiplex PCR. The table shows approximately 89,000 clones, with around nine tenths occurring only once. Sample: peripheral blood, taken on day 0 of AZD1222 vaccination. The chain employs TRBV6-5 and TRBJ1-1; 9 positions agree with TRBD1. The receptor was isolated from an adult in good health. The CDR3 reads CASRGTGMNTEAFF. CDR3 bases: TGTGCCAGCAGAGGGACAGGGATGAACACTGAAGCTTTCTTT.